The 10 T cell receptor beta chains given below trace back to one sample, sequenced in a study of CD8 T cells in Susac syndrome (dated by TCRdb to about 2019). The library was built by means of the immunoSEQ multiplex PCR assay. RNA was extracted with the RNeasy kit and about 0.45 to 1 ug was reverse transcribed using random hexamers. TCRdb reprocessing: public reads trimmed at Q25 with fastp, clones called with MiXCR, in-frame beta chains kept. Each record represents a unique CDR3 protein, reported with the most common genes and DNA among its rows. The sample table lists hundreds of thousands of distinct CDR3 sequences, roughly 93% of them with a count of one. Clones ranked in the top ten supply around 0.072% of the sample. Sequencing was done on a sample of CD4+ T cells from PBMCs. The source of these receptors is a human donor with multiple sclerosis.

This chain links TRBV7-2 with TRBJ1-4; no definite D call. In germline, CDR1 is SGHTA, CDR2 FQGNSA. V lost 1 base, J lost 8 bases, and 8 bases lay in between. The CDR3 loop spans 13 amino acids. The CDR3 protein is CASSLGFEEKLFF. DNA of the CDR3: TGTGCCAGCAGCTTAGGGTTCGAGGAAAAACTGTTTTTT.

The rearrangement joins TRBV18 to TRBJ2-1; D may be TRBD1 (5 bases). Trimming took off 0 bases at V and 5 bases at J, with 11 bases between the two ends. Germline V gene lookup returns CDR1 KGHSH and CDR2 LQKENI. The CDR3 has 15 amino acids. Here the CDR3 DNA reads TGTGCCAGCTCACCACCCGCCAGGGCCGACAATGAGCAGTTCTTC. Translating it yields CASSPPARADNEQFF.

The rearrangement joins TRBV5-4 to TRBJ2-3, with 11 bases aligning to TRBD2. The V gene end was trimmed by 2 bases and the J gene end by 5 bases; junction bases not matched to a gene: 4. CDR3 length equals 15 residues. CDR1 and CDR2 from the germline V gene are SGHNT and YYREEE (reference sequence). CDR3 DNA: TGTGCCAGCAGCTTAAACGGACTAGCGGGAGATACGCAGTATTTT. Translating it yields CASSLNGLAGDTQYF.

The chain couples TRBV7-9 to TRBJ1-1, with D hard to call. Trimming removed 4 bases at V and 10 bases at J, with 22 bases between. The length of the CDR3 is 15 residues. Per the germline V gene, CDR1 is SEHNR and CDR2 is FQNEAQ (reference sequence). Here the CDR3 DNA reads TGTGCCAGCAGCTCTCCCCGGGTTCTGTTTCTTGCAGCTTTCTTT. Its translation is CASSSPRVLFLAAFF.

The CDR3 nucleotides are TGTGCCATCAGTGGGACAGGGAACACTGAAGCTTTCTTT. This encodes CAISGTGNTEAFF. This sequence joins TRBV10-3 and TRBJ1-1, with 7 bases identical to TRBD1. The length of the CDR3 is 13 residues. V lost 4 bases to trimming and J lost 1 base; unmatched junction nucleotides: 0. Germline CDR1 reads ENHRY; CDR2 reads SYGVKD.

The chain combines TRBV28 with TRBJ1-1; no definite D call. Germline assignment: CDR1 MDHEN and CDR2 SYDVKM. CDR3 length: 12 residues. The V end lost 4 bases, the J end lost 8 bases, and 11 bases lay between the germline ends. The CDR3 region is CASSSLGEEAFF. As DNA, the CDR3 is TGTGCCAGCAGTTCCCTTGGGGAAGAAGCTTTCTTT.

The chain is built from TRBV28 and TRBJ2-7; D might be TRBD1 (5 bases). With 3 bases removed from V and 6 bases from J, the gap between germline ends came to 12 bases. CDR1 MDHEN and CDR2 SYDVKM come from the germline V gene. The CDR3 runs to 13 residues. The CDR3 nucleotides read TGTGCCAGCAGTTTGGGGCTTTGGCGCGAGCAGTACTTC. Protein: CASSLGLWREQYF.

The rearrangement links TRBV24-1 to TRBJ2-7, with TRBD1 matching over 7 bases. CDR1 KGHDR and CDR2 SFDVKD come from the germline V gene. CDR3 size: 15 residues. J was trimmed by 5 bases and V by 0 bases; bases with no gene match: 6. DNA of the CDR3: TGTGCCACCAGTGATTTGAAGGGGGCGCGCCACGAGCAGTACTTC. Protein product: CATSDLKGARHEQYF.

The V gene is TRBV9, the J gene TRBJ2-5, with D possibly matching TRBD2 (6 bases). Trimming removed 2 bases from V and 5 bases from J, with 16 bases in between. The length of the CDR3 is 15 residues. CDR1 is SGDLS, CDR2 YYNGEE, per germline. The CDR3 DNA sequence: TGTGCCAGCAGCGTGGCGGGACTCATGGGGGAGACCCAGTACTTC. Amino acid sequence: CASSVAGLMGETQYF.

The chain combines TRBV10-3 with TRBJ2-3; D is uncertain. The CDR3 is 13 amino acids. Deletions cut 0 bases from V and 2 bases from J, with 3 bases between. Per germline, CDR1 ENHRY and CDR2 SYGVKD. The CDR3 sequence: CAISESTTDTQYF. The CDR3 region has the DNA TGTGCCATCAGTGAGTCAACCACAGATACGCAGTATTTT.